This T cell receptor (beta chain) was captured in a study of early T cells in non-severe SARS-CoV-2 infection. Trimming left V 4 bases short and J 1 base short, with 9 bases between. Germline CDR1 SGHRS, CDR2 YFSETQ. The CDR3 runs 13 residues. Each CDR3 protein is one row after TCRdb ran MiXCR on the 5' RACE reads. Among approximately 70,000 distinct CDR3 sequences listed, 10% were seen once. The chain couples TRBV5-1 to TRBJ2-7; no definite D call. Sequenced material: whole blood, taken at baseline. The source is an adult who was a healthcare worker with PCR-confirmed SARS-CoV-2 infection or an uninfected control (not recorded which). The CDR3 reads CASSRVNSYEQYF. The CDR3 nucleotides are TGCGCCAGCAGCAGGGTAAATTCCTACGAGCAGTACTTC.